Below, one T cell receptor beta chain is given with its context. Followed longitudinally, the Seattle patients had been enrolled during active infection. The data stem from a study of blood T cell repertoires in COVID-19. TCRdb's copy holds only in-frame clones and misses some; the assay was immunoSEQ multiplex PCR. This table has around 310,000 clones, almost 90% appearing once. The ends were cut back, 1 base at V and 8 bases at J, with 4 bases in the middle. This CDR3 has 11 residues. The V gene's germline CDR1 is SGHAT and CDR2 FQNNGV. Sequencing was carried out using peripheral blood. The TCR was taken from a woman aged 40-49 years with COVID-19, enrolled during active disease. The rearrangement uses TRBV11-2 and TRBJ2-3; no reliable D call. CDR3 residues: CASSLAVTQYF. In DNA, the CDR3 is TGTGCCAGCAGCTTAGCGGTTACGCAGTATTTT. The variable domain in full, with the rest retrieved from reference TRBV11-2 and TRBJ2-3, is EAGVAQSPRYKIIEKRQSVAFWCNPISGHATLYWYQQILGQGPKLLIQFQNNGVVDDSQLPKDRFSAERLKGVDSTLKIQPAKLEDSAVYLCASSLAVTQYFGPGTRLTVL.